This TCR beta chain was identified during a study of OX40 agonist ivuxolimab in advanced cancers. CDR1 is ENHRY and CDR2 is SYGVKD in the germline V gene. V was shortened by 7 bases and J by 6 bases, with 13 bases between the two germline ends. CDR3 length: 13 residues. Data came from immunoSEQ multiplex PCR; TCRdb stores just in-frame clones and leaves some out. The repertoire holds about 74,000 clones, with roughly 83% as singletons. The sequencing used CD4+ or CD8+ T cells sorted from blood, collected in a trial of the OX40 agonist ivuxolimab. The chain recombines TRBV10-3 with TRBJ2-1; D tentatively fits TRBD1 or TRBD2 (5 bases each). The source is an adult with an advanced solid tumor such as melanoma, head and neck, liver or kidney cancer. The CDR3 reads CAITSGRINEQFF. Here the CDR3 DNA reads TGTGCCATCACTTCGGGACGGATCAATGAGCAGTTCTTC.